These 23 T cell receptor beta chains came from one sample sequenced in a study of T cells in Graves' hyperthyroidism and ophthalmopathy. The TCR beta CDR3 regions underwent amplification using RNA transcripts as the source. TCR CDR3 underwent first-round RT-PCR with the HTBI primer set. TCRdb fed the multiplex PCR reads into MiXCR, producing one record per CDR3 protein. This table holds fewer than 350,000 distinct CDR3 sequences, 15% to 20% found once. Input material: blood. These receptors originate from a woman aged 45-65 years with Graves' hyperthyroidism.

This clonotype appeared a few times. The V call is TRBV9, the J call TRBJ2-3; 8 bases are a match to TRBD2. J lost 2 bases, V lost 4 bases, and 15 bases had no gene match. CDR1 is SGDLS and CDR2 is YYNGEE in the germline V gene. CDR3 size: 18 residues. CDR3 amino acids: CASSHEGGGNRFTDTQYF. Written as DNA, the CDR3 is TGTGCCAGCAGCCATGAGGGCGGGGGGAACCGATTCACAGATACGCAGTATTTT.

This clonotype was seen ten or more times. This chain links TRBV6-1 with TRBJ1-5, with TRBD1 as a possible D gene (5 bases). The CDR3 is made up of 18 amino acids. Germline assignment: CDR1 MNHNS and CDR2 SASEGT. V lost 5 bases and J lost 0, with 20 bases in between. The CDR3 DNA follows: TGTGCCAGCAGTCGGGGAGGTGGGGCCGGATATAGCAATCAGCCCCAGCATTTT. It translates to CASSRGGGAGYSNQPQHF.

This clonotype was seen a handful of times. The chain uses TRBV29-1 and TRBJ1-1, with TRBD1 matching 9 bases. This CDR3 has 10 residues. CDR1 SQVTM and CDR2 ANQGSEA come from the germline V gene. The CDR3 DNA reads TGCAGGGGACAGGGTCAAGAAGCTTTCTTT. The encoded protein is CRGQGQEAFF.

This clonotype was detected many times. J is TRBJ1-2 and V is TRBV27; 7 bases are a match to TRBD1. The J segment lost 6 bases and the V segment lost 7 bases, leaving 14 bases of the junction unmatched. This CDR3 is 15 amino acids long. CDR1 is MNHEY, CDR2 SMNVEV, per germline (reference sequence). DNA of the CDR3: TGTGCCAGCAAAGGAGGGGGCGGGGGGTCGAATGGCTACACCTTC. Its translation is CASKGGGGGSNGYTF.

This clonotype was detected ten times or more. The chain joins TRBV9 to TRBJ2-5; 7 nucleotides agree with TRBD2. The ends lost 0 bases at V and 1 base at J; junction bases unmatched: 3. The germline V gene encodes CDR1 SGDLS and CDR2 YYNGEE. This CDR3 has 15 amino acids. CDR3 loop: CASSVAGGFQETQYF. The CDR3 coding sequence is TGTGCCAGCAGCGTAGCGGGAGGATTCCAAGAGACCCAGTACTTC.

CDR3 sequence (DNA): TGTGCCAGCAGTTACTTACCGGGACAGGGGGCTTACGAGCAGTACTTC. As protein: CASSYLPGQGAYEQYF. The rearrangement uses TRBV6-6 and TRBJ2-7, with 12 bases lining up with TRBD1. Germline lookup yields CDR1 MNHNY and CDR2 SVGAGI (reference sequence). J was trimmed by 4 bases and V by 1 base; bases with no gene match: 5. This CDR3 has 16 amino acids.

This clonotype was counted at least ten times. The rearrangement links TRBV20-1 to TRBJ1-6; TRBD1 might be the D (6 bases). Germline V lookup: CDR1 DFQATT, CDR2 SNEGSKA (reference sequence). The CDR3 is made up of 16 amino acids. The germline V and J ends were trimmed by 6 bases and 1 base, with 16 bases remaining between them. The CDR3 is CSALNRAYSYNSPLHF. The CDR3 DNA is TGCAGTGCCCTTAACAGGGCATATTCCTATAATTCACCCCTCCACTTT.

This clonotype was seen many times. J is TRBJ2-1 and V is TRBV27; 13 positions agree with TRBD2. The CDR3 covers 17 residues. Germline loops: CDR1 MNHEY, CDR2 SMNVEV (reference sequence). With 2 bases clipped from V and 4 bases from J, the junction kept 5 bases outside the gene matches. This CDR3 reads CASSLGTSGTMYNEQFF. The DNA for the CDR3 is TGTGCCAGCAGTTTAGGGACTAGCGGGACCATGTACAATGAGCAGTTCTTC.

This clonotype was counted at least ten times. The gene calls are TRBV5-1 and TRBJ2-7, with D uncertain. The germline CDR1 and CDR2 sequences are SGHRS and YFSETQ. This CDR3 contains 15 residues. Trimming left V 4 bases short and J 2 bases short, with 16 bases between. CDR3 sequence (DNA): TGCGCCAGCAGCACACGAGGATCCCTCACCTACGAGCAGTACTTC. Translating it yields CASSTRGSLTYEQYF.

The chain has TRBV28 and TRBJ2-5, with no clear D. Trimming removed 2 bases at V and 1 base at J, with 5 bases between. CDR3 length equals 13 residues. Per the germline V gene, CDR1 is MDHEN and CDR2 is SYDVKM. Here the CDR3 reads CASSLPSQETQYF. The DNA for the CDR3 is TGTGCCAGCAGTTTACCATCCCAAGAGACCCAGTACTTC.

This clonotype has a count of ten or more. The CDR3 bases are TGCGCCAGCAGGAACAGGGCAATCTACGAGCAGTACGTC. Its protein product is CASRNRAIYEQYV. The V and J genes are TRBV10-2 and TRBJ2-7, with D perhaps matching TRBD1 (6 bases). CDR1 and CDR2 from the germline V gene are WSHSY and SAAADI. With 6 bases removed from V and 3 bases from J, the gap between germline ends came to 12 bases. CDR3 length equals 13 residues.

This clonotype came up many times. The CDR3 DNA follows: TGTGCCAGCATCCGACAGTATAATTCACCCCTCCACTTT. This codes for CASIRQYNSPLHF. The V call is TRBV2, the J call TRBJ1-6; the D gene is possibly TRBD1 (5 bases). Trimming stripped 7 bases from V and 4 bases from J, with 8 bases between. The CDR3 totals 13 residues. The germline V gene has CDR1 SNHLY and CDR2 FYNNEI.

This clonotype has a count of ten or more. The chain has TRBV28 and TRBJ2-3, with TRBD2 matching 7 bases. The CDR3 extends over 15 amino acids. V gave up 7 bases and J gave up 6 bases; unmatched junction bases: 13. Germline CDR1 reads MDHEN; CDR2 reads SYDVKM. CDR3 nucleotides: TGTGCCAGCACCTACGGACTAGTAGATAGGGATACGCAGTATTTT. This encodes CASTYGLVDRDTQYF.

This clonotype was counted a few times. The V and J genes are TRBV3-1 and TRBJ2-1; 7 bases align to TRBD2. Looked up from germline, CDR1 is LGHDT and CDR2 is YNNKEL (reference sequence). J was trimmed by 2 bases and V by 0 bases; bases with no gene match: 7. The CDR3 extends over 17 amino acids. As DNA, the CDR3 is TGTGCCAGCAGCCAAGATCCTTCAGCGGGACCCTACAATGAGCAGTTCTTC. As protein: CASSQDPSAGPYNEQFF.

This clonotype was detected many times. The chain links TRBV3-1 to TRBJ1-2; TRBD1 matches at 10 bases. The CDR3 consists of 13 residues. Germline V gives CDR1 LGHDT, CDR2 YNNKEL (reference sequence). V was clipped by 6 bases and J by 6 bases; unmatched bases: 4. For the CDR3, the DNA is TGTGCCAGCAGTGTAGGGACAGGGGATGGCTACACCTTC. Its protein product is CASSVGTGDGYTF.

In its sample, this clonotype was seen many times. This sequence joins TRBV5-1 and TRBJ2-6; 7 bases match TRBD2. J lost 1 base, V lost 1 base, and 8 bases had no gene match. The CDR3 is 18 amino acids. Germline values: CDR1 SGHRS, CDR2 YFSETQ. CDR3 nucleotides: TGCGCCAGCAGCTTGATGCTAGCGGTGGAATCTGGGGCCAACGTCCTGACTTTC. As protein: CASSLMLAVESGANVLTF.

The rearrangement links TRBV6-1 to TRBJ1-1, with D unresolved. The CDR3 has 13 amino acids. Germline V gene lookup returns CDR1 MNHNS and CDR2 SASEGT. The V end lost 7 bases, the J end lost 1 base, and 10 bases lay between the germline ends. For the CDR3, the DNA is TGTGCCAGCATGGTACGGGGGAACACTGAAGCTTTCTTT. Amino acids: CASMVRGNTEAFF.

The sample holds one count of this clonotype. The chain uses TRBV20-1 and TRBJ1-1; 8 nucleotides line up with TRBD1. In germline, CDR1 is DFQATT, CDR2 SNEGSKA (reference sequence). This CDR3 region has 13 residues. The ends lost 6 bases at V and 4 bases at J; junction bases unmatched: 7. CDR3 amino acids: CSASGGTGTEAFF. CDR3 nucleotides: TGCAGTGCCAGCGGCGGGACAGGCACTGAAGCTTTCTTT.

Many counts were recorded for this clonotype. The chain couples TRBV30 to TRBJ2-7, with no clear D. The CDR3 is 14 residues long. Per germline, CDR1 GTSNPN and CDR2 SVGIG (reference sequence). V lost 1 base and J 0 bases, leaving 10 bases between the germline ends. The CDR3 nucleotides are TGTGCCTGGAGTGGCCCGGGTAGCTCCTACGAGCAGTACTTC. The encoded protein is CAWSGPGSSYEQYF.

The CDR3 region is CASTTGRGSRVPHF. CDR3 in DNA: TGTGCCAGTACCACAGGGCGGGGGAGCCGGGTACCGCATTTT. The V call is TRBV19, the J call TRBJ1-5; possibly TRBD1 for D (6 bases). V gave up 7 bases and J gave up 15 bases, with 25 bases separating them. The CDR3 contains 14 residues. Germline loops: CDR1 LNHDA, CDR2 SQIVND (reference sequence).

This clonotype was found a few times. The chain carries TRBV7-9 and TRBJ2-6; D gene uncertain. V lost 4 bases to trimming and J lost 0 bases, with 7 bases between them. This CDR3 region has 15 residues. Germline V gene data show CDR1 as SEHNR and CDR2 as FQNEAQ (reference sequence). CDR3 coding DNA: TGTGCCAGCAGCTCTCAGGACTCTGGGGCCAACGTCCTGACTTTC. It specifies CASSSQDSGANVLTF.

This clonotype came up many times. This rearrangement joins TRBV24-1 to TRBJ2-1; D gene unclear. Trimming stripped 5 bases from V and 7 bases from J, with 11 bases between. The germline CDR1 and CDR2 sequences are KGHDR and SFDVKD. CDR3 size: 13 residues. The CDR3 reads CATSAAELNEQFF. CDR3 sequence (DNA): TGTGCCACCAGTGCCGCTGAGTTAAATGAGCAGTTCTTC.

This clonotype was seen ten or more times. The CDR3 sequence: CASSSTPGPAKVDEQFF. The CDR3 bases are TGCGCCAGCAGCTCCACTCCCGGGCCGGCAAAGGTGGATGAGCAGTTCTTC. J is TRBJ2-1 and V is TRBV5-1; D is uncertain. CDR3 length: 17 amino acids. Trimming removed 3 bases at V and 8 bases at J, with 24 bases between. Germline V gene lookup returns CDR1 SGHRS and CDR2 YFSETQ.